The rows below give T cell receptor beta chains drawn from one sample of a study of tumor and adjacent non-tumor tissue in lung cancer. MiXCR, applied by TCRdb to the multiplex PCR reads, yields one record per CDR3 protein. The repertoire holds roughly 69,000 distinct CDR3 sequences, around 80% seen once, with less than 50% in the top ten. What was sequenced was distant non-tumor lung tissue. These receptors originate from a man between 60 and 70 years old with non-small cell lung cancer. CDR3s include the opening cysteine and the closing phenylalanine or tryptophan. A D gene is named only where the DNA matches it firmly. The listing skips clone size in some rows; elsewhere it reads once, few, many or a size class.

j_call d_call clone_size v_call cdr3_nt cdr3_aa
TRBJ2-5 NA many TRBV29-1 TGCAGCGTTGAGCTCAGGGGGAGGGAGGAGACCCAGTACTTC CSVELRGREETQYF
TRBJ1-2 TRBD1 NA TRBV6-5 TGTGTCAGCAGCCGACAGGGGGGAAACTATGGCTACACCTTC CVSSRQGGNYGYTF
TRBJ2-1 NA NA TRBV4-1 TGCGCCAGCAGCCAATCCCCCGCTGGAGCGGCTGACCACAACGAGCAGTTCTTC CASSQSPAGAADHNEQFF
TRBJ1-4 NA NA TRBV19 TGTGCCAGTAGTAGGTCGGATAGGGCCACAACTAATGAAAAACTGTTTTTT CASSRSDRATTNEKLFF
TRBJ2-5 NA NA TRBV4-1 TGCGCCAGCAGCCAAACGTCTCTGAATCAAGAGACCCAGTACTTC CASSQTSLNQETQYF
TRBJ1-1 NA NA TRBV21-1 TGTCCCAGCAACAAGGCGCTGTCTCTTTGGGGCCAGGGGGGGATCTGGGGCACTGAAGCTATCTTT CPSNKALSLWGQGGIWGTEAIF
TRBJ2-3 TRBD2 NA TRBV11-3 TGTGCCAGCAGCCCAGGGACTAGCGGCGTCAGAGATACGCAGTATTTT CASSPGTSGVRDTQYF
TRBJ2-5 NA NA TRBV11-2 TGTGCCAGCAACACAACCGACGGGCAAGAGACCCAGTACTTC CASNTTDGQETQYF
TRBJ2-3 NA NA TRBV14 TGTACCAGCAGCTCCGAAGTCTATGCAGTAGGGGTAGATACGCAGTATTTT CTSSSEVYAVGVDTQYF
TRBJ2-6 TRBD1 NA TRBV5-1 TGCGCCAGTAGCTTTACTAGACAGGGGGTTGCGTGGGGGGCCAACGTCCTGACTTTC CASSFTRQGVAWGANVLTF
TRBJ1-4 NA few TRBV6-2/TRBV6-3 TGTGCCAGCAGCCTGCGGGACATGGGACCAAAACTGTTTTTT CASSLRDMGPKLFF
TRBJ2-1 TRBD2 once TRBV7-9 TGTGCCAGCAAAGTTCCCGGGACTAGCGGCTACAATGAGCAGTTCTTC CASKVPGTSGYNEQFF
TRBJ2-3 NA NA TRBV12-3/TRBV12-4 TGTGCCAGCATTTTTTGGGTCCCAAGCACAGATACTCAATATTTT CASIFWVPSTDTQYF
TRBJ2-3 NA NA TRBV25-1 TGTGCCAGCAGCCCTCCCCTATTAGATACGGAGTATTTT CASSPPLLDTEYF
TRBJ1-5 NA NA TRBV12-3/TRBV12-4 TGTGCCTGCAGATTGGGATCTTGGCAGCCCCAGCATTTT CACRLGSWQPQHF
TRBJ2-1 TRBD2 NA TRBV12-3/TRBV12-4 TGTGCCAGCAGACCTAGCGGGATTACCGACAATAAGCAATTCTTC CASRPSGITDNKQFF
TRBJ2-7 NA many TRBV20-1 TGCAGTGCTACTATTACGGAGGGACACAGACTCGAGCAGTACTTC CSATITEGHRLEQYF
TRBJ2-6 TRBD1 NA TRBV10-1 TGCGCCTACAGCCCGGGACAGTCAGGTGGGGCCAACGTCCTGACTTTC CAYSPGQSGGANVLTF
TRBJ2-1 NA once TRBV11-2 TGTGCCAGCAGTTTCGGGAGGGGGCGGTGGAATGAGCAGTTCTTC CASSFGRGRWNEQFF
TRBJ2-5 TRBD2 NA TRBV4-1 TGCGCCAGCAGCCAAGAATTATCGGGAGGGTTGCTGACCCAGTACTTC CASSQELSGGLLTQYF
TRBJ2-1 TRBD1 NA TRBV6-2/TRBV6-3 TGTACCAGCAATAGACAGGGTTCCTTCAATGAGCAGTTCTTC CTSNRQGSFNEQFF
TRBJ2-7 TRBD1 NA TRBV29-1 TGCAGAGTTGGGACAGGGACCTACGAGCAGTACTTC CRVGTGTYEQYF
TRBJ1-5 NA NA TRBV6-1 TGTGCCAGCATTGAATTACAACAGGGTTCTCAGCCCCAGCACTTT CASIELQQGSQPQHF
TRBJ2-2 TRBD2 few TRBV28 TGTGCCAGCAGCCCGGGACTAGCGGCAACCGGGGAGCTGTTTTTT CASSPGLAATGELFF
TRBJ1-3 NA many TRBV9 TGTGCCAGCGACTTCGACTCCACTGGAAACACCATATATTTT CASDFDSTGNTIYF
TRBJ2-3 NA NA TRBV13 TGTGACAGTAGCTTAGAGAGACAGAACACAGATACGCAGTATTTT CDSSLERQNTDTQYF
TRBJ2-1 TRBD2 NA TRBV29-1 TGCAGCGTGGGACTAGGGAGCTACAATGAGCAGTTCTTC CSVGLGSYNEQFF
TRBJ2-7 NA NA TRBV5-4 TGTGCCAGCAGCTGGCGGGGGCGAGGGGACTCCTACGATCAGTACTTC CASSWRGRGDSYDQYF
TRBJ1-5 NA NA TRBV5-6 TGTGTCAGCAGCATAAGCTACAGGGTAGGGGATCAGCCCCAGCATTTT CVSSISYRVGDQPQHF
TRBJ2-6 NA many TRBV5-4 TGTGCCAGCAGCTTGGTGAGGGCTGGGGCCAACGTCCTGACTTTC CASSLVRAGANVLTF
TRBJ2-7 NA many TRBV5-1 TGCGCCAGCAGCTTGGATCGGAAGGCACGCCCCTACGAGCAGTACTTC CASSLDRKARPYEQYF
TRBJ2-1 TRBD2 NA TRBV12-3/TRBV12-4 TGTACCAGTAGTTTCCATCAGCGGGACCACGATGAGCAGTTCTTC CTSSFHQRDHDEQFF
TRBJ1-1 TRBD1 NA TRBV29-1 TGCAGCTCCTCGGCAGGGGGGGGCAATGAAGCTTTCTTT CSSSAGGGNEAFF
TRBJ2-2 NA NA TRBV12-3/TRBV12-4 TGTGCCAGCAGTTCGAATCTGGGTACCGGGGAGCTGTTTTTT CASSSNLGTGELFF
TRBJ1-1 NA NA TRBV6-5 TGTACCAGCAGTTGGGCACAGAGAACTTTCTTT CTSSWAQRTFF
TRBJ2-1 NA many TRBV4-1 TGCGCCAGCAGCCAAGATACGGGGGAGCAGTTCTTC CASSQDTGEQFF
TRBJ2-3 NA NA TRBV11-3 TGTGCCAGTAGCTCCGGGCTAGATAGCACAGACACGCAATATTTT CASSSGLDSTDTQYF
TRBJ2-2 TRBD2 NA TRBV6-2/TRBV6-3 TGTGCCAGTAGTACCGCTAGCGGGAAGCTTCACACCGGGGAGCTGTTTTTT CASSTASGKLHTGELFF
TRBJ2-5 TRBD1 NA TRBV4-1 TGCGCCAGCAACCAAGAAGGTTTAGGGGGCGCGGAGGCCCAGTACTTC CASNQEGLGGAEAQYF
TRBJ2-3 TRBD1 NA TRBV28 TGTGCGAGCAGTTTCCCCCTAGAAGAACCGGGACAGAGATCCACAGATACGCAGTATTTT CASSFPLEEPGQRSTDTQYF
TRBJ1-2 NA once TRBV29-1 TGCAGCGTTGGAGCGAGGCTCGCAATTATGCATGGCTACACTTTC CSVGARLAIMHGYTF
TRBJ2-2 NA NA TRBV11-1 TGTGTCATCAGCTATTCTAGTGGCACCGGGGAGCTATTTTTT CVISYSSGTGELFF
TRBJ1-5 NA NA TRBV6-5 TGTGCCAGCAGTTGTAAGTTGAATCAGTCCCAGCATTTT CASSCKLNQSQHF
TRBJ2-2 TRBD1 many TRBV5-1 TGCGCCAGCAAGACAGGGGGCGAAACCGGGGAGCTGTTTTTT CASKTGGETGELFF
TRBJ2-7 TRBD2 NA TRBV6-6 TGTGCCAGCAGGGACGTAGATGGCGGGAGCCCCTCCTACGAGCAGTACTTC CASRDVDGGSPSYEQYF
TRBJ2-1 NA NA TRBV12-3/TRBV12-4 TGTGTCAGCAGATTCGGGTTGGGCGATGAGCAGTTCTTC CVSRFGLGDEQFF
TRBJ1-1 NA NA TRBV7-9 TGTGCCAGCAGCTTAAATGAACCCGGAGGGACTTCCTTT CASSLNEPGGTSF
TRBJ2-7 TRBD2 NA TRBV20-1 TGCAGTGCCTTCCTCCCGGGACTAGCGGGAGGCTCCTCCTACGAGCAGTACTTC CSAFLPGLAGGSSYEQYF
TRBJ2-2 NA once TRBV5-1 TGCGCCAGCAGCTTGGCCACGGAATCCGGGAAGCTGTTTTTT CASSLATESGKLFF
TRBJ2-1 TRBD2 NA TRBV6-1 TGTGCCAGCAGCGTCCACTCCGGGACTAGCGGGAGGGTGGATGAGCAGTTCTTC CASSVHSGTSGRVDEQFF
TRBJ2-1 NA once TRBV4-1 TGCGCTAGCAGCCAATTCCCCGTTGGAGCGGCTGATTACAACGAGCAGTTCTTC CASSQFPVGAADYNEQFF
TRBJ1-5 NA NA TRBV10-3 TGTGGCATCAGTGGGGCAGAGGCGGGCCAGCCCCAGCATTTT CGISGAEAGQPQHF
TRBJ1-2 NA NA TRBV28 TGTGCCAGCAATCCACCAGGAACCAAAAATGGCTACACCTTC CASNPPGTKNGYTF
TRBJ2-4 NA NA TRBV5-4 TGTGCCAGCAGCCCGGGGCGGGTGTTAAGCATTCAGTACTTC CASSPGRVLSIQYF
TRBJ2-7 TRBD2 NA TRBV6-5 TGTGCCAACAGTTACTCGAGGCGGGAGACGGTCGAGGAGTACTTC CANSYSRRETVEEYF
TRBJ1-1 TRBD1 many TRBV7-9 TGTGCCAGCAGCCCCCTGACAGGGGGGTCTGAAGCTTTCTTT CASSPLTGGSEAFF
TRBJ1-5 TRBD1 NA TRBV10-3 TGTGCCATCGGGTCGGACAGGGGGGACCAGCCCCAGCATTTT CAIGSDRGDQPQHF
TRBJ2-7 NA NA TRBV29-1 TGCAGCGTTGAAGATCGGGAGAGGAGCTCCTACGAGCAGTACTTC CSVEDRERSSYEQYF
TRBJ1-1 TRBD1 NA TRBV15 TGTGACACCAGCCCGCGGTGGACAGGGGCCACGAACACTGAAGCTTTCTTT CDTSPRWTGATNTEAFF